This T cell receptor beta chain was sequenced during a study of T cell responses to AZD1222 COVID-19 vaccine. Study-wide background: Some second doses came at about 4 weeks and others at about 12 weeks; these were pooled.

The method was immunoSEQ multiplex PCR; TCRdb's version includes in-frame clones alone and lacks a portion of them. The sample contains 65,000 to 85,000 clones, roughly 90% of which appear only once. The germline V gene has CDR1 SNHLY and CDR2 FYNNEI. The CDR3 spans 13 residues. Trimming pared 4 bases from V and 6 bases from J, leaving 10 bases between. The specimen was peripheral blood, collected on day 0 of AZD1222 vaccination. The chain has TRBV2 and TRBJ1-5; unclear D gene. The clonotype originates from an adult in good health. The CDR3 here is CASSGDSGQPQHF. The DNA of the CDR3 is TGTGCCAGCAGTGGAGATTCGGGTCAGCCCCAGCATTTT.